The 2 T cell receptor beta chains below come from one sample, sequenced in a study of T cells expressing NK-cell markers. After re-calling the 5' RACE reads, TCRdb lists one entry per CDR3 protein, DNA absent. Across roughly 300,000 distinct CDR3 sequences, the top ten clones capture 3.5% to 5% of the sample. The sequenced sample consisted of blood T cells: a sorted CD56 or NKG2C T cell subset, CD4+ or CD8+ T cells, or bulk PBMC T cells (not recorded which). The source of these receptors is a woman between 18 and 75 years old in good health.

The genes are TRBV5-1 and TRBJ1-1; the TRBD1 assignment by TCRdb is unverifiable without DNA. Germline V gives CDR1 SGHRS, CDR2 YFSETQ. The CDR3 contains 14 residues. CDR3 region: CASSSQGGDTEAFF.

The gene calls are TRBV12-3 or TRBV12-4 and TRBJ2-7; TCRdb selects TRBD1, and the lack of DNA leaves this call unchecked. The length of the CDR3 is 11 residues. Here the CDR3 reads CASTPWGEQYF.